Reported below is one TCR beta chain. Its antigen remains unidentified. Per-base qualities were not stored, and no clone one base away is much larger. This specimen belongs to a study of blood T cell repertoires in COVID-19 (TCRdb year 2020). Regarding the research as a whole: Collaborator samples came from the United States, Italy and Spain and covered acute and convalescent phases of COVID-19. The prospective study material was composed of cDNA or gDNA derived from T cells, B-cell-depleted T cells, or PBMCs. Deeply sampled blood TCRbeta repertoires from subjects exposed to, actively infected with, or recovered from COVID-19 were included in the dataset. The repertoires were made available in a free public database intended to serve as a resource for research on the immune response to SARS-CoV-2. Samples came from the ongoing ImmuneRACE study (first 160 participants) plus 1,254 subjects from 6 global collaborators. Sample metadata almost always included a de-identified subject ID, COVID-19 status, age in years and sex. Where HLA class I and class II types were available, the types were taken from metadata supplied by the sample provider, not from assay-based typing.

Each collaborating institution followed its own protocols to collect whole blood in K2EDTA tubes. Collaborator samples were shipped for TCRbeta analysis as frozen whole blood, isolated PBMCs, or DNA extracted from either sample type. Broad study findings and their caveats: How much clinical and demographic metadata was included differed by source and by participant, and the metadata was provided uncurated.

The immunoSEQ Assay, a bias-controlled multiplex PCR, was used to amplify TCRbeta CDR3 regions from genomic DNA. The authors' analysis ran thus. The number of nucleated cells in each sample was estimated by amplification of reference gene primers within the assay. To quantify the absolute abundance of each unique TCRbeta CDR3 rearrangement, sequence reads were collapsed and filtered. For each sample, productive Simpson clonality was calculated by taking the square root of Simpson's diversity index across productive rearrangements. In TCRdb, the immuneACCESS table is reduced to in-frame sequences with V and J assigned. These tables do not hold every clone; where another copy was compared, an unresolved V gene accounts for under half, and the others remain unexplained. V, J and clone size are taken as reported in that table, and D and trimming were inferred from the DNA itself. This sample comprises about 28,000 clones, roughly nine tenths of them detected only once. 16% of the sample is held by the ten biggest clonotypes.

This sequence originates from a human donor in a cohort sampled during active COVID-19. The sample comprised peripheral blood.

This receptor carries the CDR3 CASSPSWGLAEYNEQFF. The nucleotide sequence reads as follows: TGTGCCAGCAGTCCTTCCTGGGGACTAGCGGAGTACAATGAGCAGTTCTTC. Recombination connected TRBV27 to TRBJ2-1; TRBD2 matches 11 bases in the middle. Its CDR3 holds 17 amino acids, cysteine through phenylalanine. Solely the CDR3 DNA is kept, with 51 bases framed from the first base. From a lookup of the germline V gene (reference sequence), CDR1 and CDR2 are MNHEY and SMNVEV. From V the trimming removes 5 bases and from J it removes 4 bases, while the gene matches leave 10 bases of the junction unaccounted for.